This TCR beta chain was found in a study of control samples from healthy donors and cancer patients (dated by TCRdb to 2018 to 2020). To note about this clone: There is no known antigen for this receptor. Within one base of it there is no much larger clone, and no base qualities were kept.

According to the germline V gene (reference sequence), CDR1 reads LNHDA and CDR2 reads SQIVND. V is cut by 5 bases and J by 5 bases, and the space between the germline ends is 7 bases. The CDR3 runs 12 amino acids, cysteine and phenylalanine included. This entry keeps only the CDR3 DNA: 36 bases, framed from base 1. The protocol used for the library was the immunoSEQ multiplex PCR assay. Imported from immuneACCESS, the table was reduced by TCRdb to in-frame sequences with V and J called. These copies leave out some clones; in studies compared against another copy, an unresolved V gene accounts for under half, and the cause of the remainder is not known. Recorded for this sample are under 450,000 clones; about 93% of them occurred a single time. Around 6.4% of the sample comes from the top ten.

The sequence derives from a man between 40 and 49 years old with head and neck cancer. This sequence uses TRBV19 and TRBJ1-5, with no confident D gene call. Sequenced sample: PBMCs. The CDR3 protein: CASSDGYQPQHF. The DNA sequence is given as TGTGCCAGTAGTGACGGTTATCAGCCCCAGCATTTT.